This TCR beta chain comes out of a study of T-cell reconstitution after alpha-beta-depleted transplantation in children. To note about this clonotype: Its antigen is currently unknown.

Points from the study as a whole: Several hundred graft clones that had expanded were reportedly the source of alpha-beta T cells about two months after transplant.

CDR1 and CDR2 (germline): DFQATT, SNEGSKA (reference sequence). With 6 bases removed from V and 6 bases from J, the gap between germline ends came to 20 bases. The CDR3 is 14 amino acids. The TCRbeta library incorporated unique molecular identifiers. TCRdb used MiXCR to reprocess the PCR reads, holding one entry per CDR3 protein. Of about 980,000 distinct CDR3 sequences in the sample, about 30% were seen once. The chain carries TRBV20-1 and TRBJ2-5; TRBD2 might be the D (7 bases). Sequenced material: PBMCs, mostly from graft donor cells, taken 360 days after TCRalphabeta/CD19-depleted stem cell transplant. The source is a boy younger than two who had a stem cell transplant for SCID, so the T cells may come from the graft donor. This CDR3 is CSAPPPGGIKTQYF. The CDR3 nucleotides are TGCAGTGCCCCACCCCCGGGGGGCATTAAGACCCAGTACTTC.